Shown below are 10 T cell receptor beta chains from a single sample sequenced in a study of blood T cell repertoires in COVID-19. The data were produced by immunoSEQ multiplex PCR, yet TCRdb's version contains in-frame clones alone and is incomplete. Counted here are fewer than 300,000 clones, more than 80% occurring once; the ten biggest clones make up over 5%. The sequencing input was peripheral blood. These receptors were taken from a woman between 45 and 65 years old with COVID-19, enrolled during active disease.

CDR3 region: CASPEVRSIGTGAYEQYF. Here the CDR3 DNA reads TGTGCCAGCCCAGAAGTGCGCTCTATAGGGACAGGAGCCTACGAGCAGTACTTC. The rearrangement links TRBV18 to TRBJ2-7; 8 nucleotides match TRBD1. Per the germline V gene, CDR1 is KGHSH and CDR2 is LQKENI. The CDR3 totals 18 residues. V trimming: 8 bases; J trimming: 2 bases; junction bases outside the gene matches: 20.

The CDR3 DNA reads TGTGCCAGCAGCTCCACACCTTCCGGGACTAGGACCGGGGAGCTGTTTTTT. Its protein is CASSSTPSGTRTGELFF. This sequence joins TRBV7-3 and TRBJ2-2; 8 nucleotides agree with TRBD2. Germline CDR1 reads SGHTA; CDR2 reads FQGTGA. V lost 4 bases, J lost 5 bases, and 12 bases stayed unmatched. This CDR3 spans 17 amino acids.

V gene TRBV30 combines with J gene TRBJ2-7; TRBD2 agrees at 11 bases. Germline CDR1 GTSNPN, CDR2 SVGIG (reference sequence). This CDR3 is 15 amino acids long. With 2 bases clipped from V and 3 bases from J, the junction kept 6 bases outside the gene matches. In nucleotides, the CDR3 is TGTGCCTGGAGTACCGGGACTAGCGGCGTCTACGAGCAGTACTTC. This gives the protein CAWSTGTSGVYEQYF.

V usage is TRBV6-5 and J usage is TRBJ1-1; the D gene is possibly TRBD1 (6 bases). CDR1 is MNHEY and CDR2 is SVGAGI in the germline V gene. The CDR3 covers 14 residues. V was trimmed by 2 bases and J by 4 bases, leaving 11 bases between them. CDR3 region: CASSYGGAGTEAFF. For the CDR3, the DNA is TGTGCCAGCAGTTACGGGGGGGCGGGCACTGAAGCTTTCTTT.

The chain recombines TRBV2 with TRBJ1-1, with 8 bases aligning to TRBD1. CDR3 length: 14 amino acids. Germline V lookup: CDR1 SNHLY, CDR2 FYNNEI. After removal of 8 bases from V and 5 bases from J, the junction contained 10 bases not matched to a gene. CDR3 sequence: CASSLGRTGTEAFF. CDR3 nucleotide sequence: TGTGCCAGCTCGTTAGGGCGGACAGGGACTGAAGCTTTCTTT.

V is TRBV14 and J is TRBJ2-1; D is unclear. The V end lost 6 bases, the J end lost 4 bases, and 4 bases lay between the germline ends. The CDR3 is made up of 11 amino acids. Germline CDR1 is SGHDN and CDR2 is FVKESK. In DNA form, the CDR3 reads TGTGCCAGCAGGTTATACAATGAGCAGTTCTTC. This encodes CASRLYNEQFF.

The rearrangement joins TRBV11-2 to TRBJ2-3, with 11 bases fitting TRBD1. Germline V gene sequence: CDR1 SGHAT, CDR2 FQNNGV. V dropped 1 base and J dropped 6; count of bases not matched to a gene: 12. The CDR3 runs 18 residues. The CDR3 DNA is TGTGCCAGCAGCTTAGTACCGTCGGGACAGGGGGGTATTGATACGCAGTATTTT. Protein: CASSLVPSGQGGIDTQYF.

This rearrangement joins TRBV2 to TRBJ2-1; D is perhaps TRBD2 (5 bases). The CDR3 has 13 amino acids. Trimming took 10 bases from V and 0 from J, leaving 10 bases between them. Germline CDR1 SNHLY, CDR2 FYNNEI. The CDR3 region has the DNA TGTGCCAAAAGCGGAAGCTCCTACAATGAGCAGTTCTTC. Its protein product is CAKSGSSYNEQFF.

The V call is TRBV9, the J call TRBJ2-1; 8 bases are a match to TRBD1. The CDR3 is made up of 15 amino acids. J was trimmed by 4 bases and V by 1 base; bases with no gene match: 4. Germline V gene sequence: CDR1 SGDLS, CDR2 YYNGEE. The CDR3 sequence is CASSVQGAEYNEQFF. The CDR3 DNA reads TGTGCCAGCAGCGTACAGGGGGCAGAGTACAATGAGCAGTTCTTC.

The CDR3 region has the DNA TGTGCCAGCAGCACATGGGCGGGGCGAGCCAAAAACATTCAGTACTTC. Protein sequence: CASSTWAGRAKNIQYF. V usage is TRBV7-9 and J usage is TRBJ2-4; possible D gene TRBD2, 6 bases. Between the trimmed V and J ends, which lost 5 bases and 0 bases, there was a span of 14 bases. This CDR3 region has 16 residues. In germline, CDR1 is SEHNR, CDR2 FQNEAQ (reference sequence).